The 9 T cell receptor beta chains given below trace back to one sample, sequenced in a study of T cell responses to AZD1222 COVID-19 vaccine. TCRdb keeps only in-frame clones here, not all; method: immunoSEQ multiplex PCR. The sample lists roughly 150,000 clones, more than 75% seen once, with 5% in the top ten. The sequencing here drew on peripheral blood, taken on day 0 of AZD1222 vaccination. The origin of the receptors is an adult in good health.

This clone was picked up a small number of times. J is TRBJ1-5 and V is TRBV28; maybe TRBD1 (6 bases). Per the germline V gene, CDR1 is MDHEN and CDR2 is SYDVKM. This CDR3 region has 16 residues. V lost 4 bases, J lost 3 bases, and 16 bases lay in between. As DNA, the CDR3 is TGTGCCAGCAGTTGGACAGCTGCAGCCATCAATCAGCCCCAGCATTTT. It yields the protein CASSWTAAAINQPQHF.

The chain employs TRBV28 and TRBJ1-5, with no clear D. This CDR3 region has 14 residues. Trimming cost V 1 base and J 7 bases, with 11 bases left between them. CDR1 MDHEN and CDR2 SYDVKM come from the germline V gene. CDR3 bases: TGTGCCAGCAGTTTATTGGCAGGAAGACAGCCCCAGCATTTT. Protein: CASSLLAGRQPQHF.

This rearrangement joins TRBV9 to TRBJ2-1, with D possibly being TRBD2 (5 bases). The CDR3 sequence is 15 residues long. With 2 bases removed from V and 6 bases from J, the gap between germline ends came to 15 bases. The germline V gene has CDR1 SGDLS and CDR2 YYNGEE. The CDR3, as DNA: TGTGCCAGCAGCGTTAATGGGGTAGGAGGCAATGAGCAGTTCTTC. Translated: CASSVNGVGGNEQFF. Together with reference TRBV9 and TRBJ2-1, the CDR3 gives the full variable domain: DSGVTQTPKHLITATGQRVTLRCSPRSGDLSVYWYQQSLDQGLQFLIQYYNGEERAKGNILERFSAQQFPDLHSELNLSSLELGDSALYFCASSVNGVGGNEQFFGPGTRLTVL.

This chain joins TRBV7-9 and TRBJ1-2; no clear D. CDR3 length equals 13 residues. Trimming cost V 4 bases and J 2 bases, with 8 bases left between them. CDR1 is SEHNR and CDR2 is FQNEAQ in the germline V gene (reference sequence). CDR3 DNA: TGTGCCAGCAGCTCCGGAGGGAACTATGGCTACACCTTC. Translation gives CASSSGGNYGYTF. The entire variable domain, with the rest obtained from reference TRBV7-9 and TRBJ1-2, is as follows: DTGVSQNPRHKITKRGQNVTFRCDPISEHNRLYWYRQTLGQGPEFLTYFQNEAQLEKSRLLSDRFSAERPKGSFSTLEIQRTEQGDSAMYLCASSSGGNYGYTFGSGTRLTVV.

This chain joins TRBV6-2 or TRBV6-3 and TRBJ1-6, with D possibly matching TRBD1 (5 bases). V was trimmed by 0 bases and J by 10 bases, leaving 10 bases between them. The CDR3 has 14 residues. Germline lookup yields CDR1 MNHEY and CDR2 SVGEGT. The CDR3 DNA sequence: TGTGCCAGCAGTTACTCCGTACGGGACTCACCCCTCCACTTT. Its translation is CASSYSVRDSPLHF.

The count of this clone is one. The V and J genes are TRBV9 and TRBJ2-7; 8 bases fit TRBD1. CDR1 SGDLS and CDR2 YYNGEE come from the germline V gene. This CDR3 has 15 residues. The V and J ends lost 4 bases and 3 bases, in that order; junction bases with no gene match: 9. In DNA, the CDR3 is TGTGCCAGCAGCCTTCAGGGGGCGCAGATCTACGAGCAGTACTTC. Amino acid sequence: CASSLQGAQIYEQYF.

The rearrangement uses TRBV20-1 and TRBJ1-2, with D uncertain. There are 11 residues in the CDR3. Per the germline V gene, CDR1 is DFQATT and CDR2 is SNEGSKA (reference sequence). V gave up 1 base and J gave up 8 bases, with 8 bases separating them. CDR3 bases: TGCAGTGCTAGAGTTAGGGCCGGCTACACCTTC. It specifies CSARVRAGYTF.

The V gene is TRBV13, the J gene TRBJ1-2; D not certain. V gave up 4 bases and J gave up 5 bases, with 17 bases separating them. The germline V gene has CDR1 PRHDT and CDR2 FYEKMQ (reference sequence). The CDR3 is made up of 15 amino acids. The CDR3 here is CASSSDLTNTYGYTF. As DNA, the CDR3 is TGTGCCAGCAGCTCAGACCTCACGAACACGTATGGCTACACCTTC.

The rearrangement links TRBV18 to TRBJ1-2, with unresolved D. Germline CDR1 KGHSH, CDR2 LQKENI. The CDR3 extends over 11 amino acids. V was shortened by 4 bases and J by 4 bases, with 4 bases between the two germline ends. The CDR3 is CASSRTYGYTF. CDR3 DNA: TGTGCCAGCTCACGGACCTATGGCTACACCTTC.